Listed below are T cell receptor beta chains from one sample, sequenced in a study of T-cell memory formation after mild COVID-19. TCRdb reanalysed the 5' RACE reads using MiXCR and keeps one entry per CDR3 protein. The sample records 200,000 to 250,000 distinct CDR3 sequences, roughly 17% being singletons. The sequenced sample consisted of PBMCs or a T cell subset sorted from them (not recorded which). All receptors derive from a man younger than 30 who had mild COVID-19 (a few samples of this study predate the infection). Cell type and time point are not known. CDR3s include the opening cysteine and the closing phenylalanine or tryptophan. Fields, in order: clone size, V gene, J gene, CDR3 protein. Rows give clone size only sometimes, using once, few, many, or a class for an expanded clone.

few	TRBV29-1	TRBJ1-1	CSVKRPGTGNTEAFF
.	TRBV29-1	TRBJ1-6	CSVEDSRAALHF
.	TRBV4-2	TRBJ1-3	CASSQGGVDTIYF
few	TRBV9	TRBJ2-5	CASSRQGVETQYF
.	TRBV7-6	TRBJ2-5	CASSSGPQPETQYF
.	TRBV29-1	TRBJ1-4	CSVSGTGGSNEKLFF
many	TRBV5-1	TRBJ2-5	CASSLRTGEETQYF
few	TRBV3-1	TRBJ2-3	CASSPTGVFTDTQYF
few	TRBV4-2	TRBJ2-1	CASSQGFPTGSSYNEQFF
.	TRBV4-3	TRBJ1-1	CASSRAGIGTEAFF
many	TRBV4-3	TRBJ2-7	CASSQGHEQYF
few	TRBV18	TRBJ1-1	CASSPSARTDTEAFF
.	TRBV7-9	TRBJ2-5	CASSGSETQYF
.	TRBV6-2/TRBV6-3	TRBJ2-3	CASRLAGGQDTQYF
.	TRBV5-1	TRBJ1-4	CASSLEGAASGEKLFF
few	TRBV7-9	TRBJ2-2	CASSDRQSTGELFF
few	TRBV3-1	TRBJ1-4	CASSQPGVSTNEKLFF
few	TRBV7-9	TRBJ1-1	CASSLRQGVTEAFF
few	TRBV7-2	TRBJ2-7	CASSLRDGAYEQYF
few	TRBV7-9	TRBJ2-5	CASSSTGETQYF
many	TRBV7-2	TRBJ1-5	CASSPGGASNQPQHF
.	TRBV3-1	TRBJ2-7	CASSLQGEQYF
few	TRBV4-3	TRBJ1-3	CASSQDGFGGSGNTIYF
.	TRBV5-1	TRBJ2-1	CASMAGPSYNEQFF
.	TRBV24-1	TRBJ2-2	CATSRGQVNTGELFF
few	TRBV28	TRBJ1-5	CASSDPSPGQPQHF